This TCR beta chain was sequenced in a study of blood T cell repertoires in COVID-19. Study summary: Sources were T cells, B-cell-depleted T cells, or PBMCs; the material itself was cDNA or gDNA.

Germline CDR1 reads LGHNA; CDR2 reads YNFKEQ. This CDR3 contains 16 residues. The V segment lost 4 bases and the J segment 9 bases; nucleotides outside the gene matches: 10. Authors' data handling: For nucleated cells, counts were estimated from reference gene primer amplification. Assay used: immunoSEQ multiplex PCR; TCRdb lists only in-frame clones, some missing. Clone size and V and J calls were adopted from that table, with D and trimming inferred from the DNA. The data show roughly 150,000 clones, with about three quarters seen just once and roughly 3.1% held by the top ten. The sequenced material came from peripheral blood. This receptor was identified in a man between 65 and 85 years old with acute or convalescent COVID-19. The chain uses TRBV4-2 and TRBJ2-1; 12 bases map to TRBD2. CDR3 amino acids: CASSLRLAGVGGEQFF. As DNA, the CDR3 is TGTGCCAGCAGCCTCCGACTAGCGGGGGTTGGGGGTGAGCAGTTCTTC.